This TCR beta chain originates from a study of blood T cell repertoires in COVID-19. The CDR3 has 16 amino acids. Per germline, CDR1 MDHEN and CDR2 SYDVKM. V was clipped by 6 bases and J by 0 bases, with 15 bases between them. Original data processing: Nucleated cell number was recorded as an estimate derived from reference gene primer amplification. The method was immunoSEQ multiplex PCR; TCRdb's version includes in-frame clones alone and lacks a portion of them. The D gene and trimming were derived from the DNA, and the V and J assignments and clone size from that table. The data show about 24,000 clones, around 89% seen once.

The chain employs TRBV28 and TRBJ1-5, with D maybe TRBD1 (5 bases). Sequencing was carried out using peripheral blood. The source of this sequence is a man between 65 and 85 years old with acute or convalescent COVID-19. For the CDR3, the DNA is TGTGCCAGCAGGCGCCGGGACTTTTATAGCAATCAGCCCCAGCATTTT. This encodes CASRRRDFYSNQPQHF.